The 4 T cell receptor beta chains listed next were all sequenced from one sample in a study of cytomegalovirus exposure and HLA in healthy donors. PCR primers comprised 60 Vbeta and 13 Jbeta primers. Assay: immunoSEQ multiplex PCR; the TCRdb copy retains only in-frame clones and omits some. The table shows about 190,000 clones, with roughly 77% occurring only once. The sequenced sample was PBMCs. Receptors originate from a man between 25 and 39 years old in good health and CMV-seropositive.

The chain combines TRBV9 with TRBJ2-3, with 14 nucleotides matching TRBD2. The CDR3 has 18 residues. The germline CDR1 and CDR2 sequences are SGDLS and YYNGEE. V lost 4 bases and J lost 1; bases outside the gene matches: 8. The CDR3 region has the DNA TGTGCCAGCAGCAAGAGACTAGCGGGGGGGCCCGGCACAGATACGCAGTATTTT. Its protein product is CASSKRLAGGPGTDTQYF.

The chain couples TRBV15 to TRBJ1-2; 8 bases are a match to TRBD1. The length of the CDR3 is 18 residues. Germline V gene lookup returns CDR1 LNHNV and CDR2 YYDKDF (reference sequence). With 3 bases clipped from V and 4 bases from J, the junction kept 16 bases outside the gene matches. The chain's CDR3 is CATSSPKEDRDLVYGYTF. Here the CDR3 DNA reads TGTGCCACCAGCAGTCCCAAGGAGGACAGGGATTTAGTCTATGGCTACACCTTC.

The DNA for the CDR3 is TGTGCCAGCAGCTTAGTCGCAGGGTCCTACGAGCAGTACTTC. It codes for CASSLVAGSYEQYF. The chain links TRBV7-2 to TRBJ2-5, with D perhaps TRBD1 (5 bases). TRBJ2-7 matches the DNA end more closely, so the J call is doubtful. Germline-derived CDR1 and CDR2 are SGHTA and FQGNSA. This CDR3 has 14 residues.

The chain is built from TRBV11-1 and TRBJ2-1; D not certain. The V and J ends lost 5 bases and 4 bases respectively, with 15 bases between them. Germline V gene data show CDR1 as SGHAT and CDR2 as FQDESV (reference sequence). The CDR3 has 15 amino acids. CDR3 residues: CASSPRVRPYNEQFF. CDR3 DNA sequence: TGTGCCAGCAGCCCCCGGGTCCGCCCTTACAATGAGCAGTTCTTC.